This T cell receptor (beta chain) appears in the sequencing data of a study of identical twins' blood T cells. Reared together, all three twin pairs probably met the same infectious agents and vaccines. The table lists this clonotype with many counts. The germline CDR1 and CDR2 sequences are DFQATT and SNEGSKA (reference sequence). This CDR3 spans 14 amino acids. V lost 3 bases to trimming and J lost 5 bases, with 14 bases between them. TCR cDNA libraries came from RNA via a modified published protocol. TCRdb reprocessed the 5' RACE reads with MiXCR, giving one entry per CDR3 protein. The sample holds roughly 380,000 distinct CDR3 sequences, over 25% seen once.

V gene TRBV20-1 combines with J gene TRBJ2-1; tentatively, D is TRBD1 or TRBD2 (6 bases each). The sequenced material came from PBMCs. The sequence derives from a woman between 18 and 50 years old in good health. As DNA, the CDR3 is TGCAGTGCTAGCCGGGGGCCTTTAAACAATGAGCAGTTCTTC. It specifies CSASRGPLNNEQFF.